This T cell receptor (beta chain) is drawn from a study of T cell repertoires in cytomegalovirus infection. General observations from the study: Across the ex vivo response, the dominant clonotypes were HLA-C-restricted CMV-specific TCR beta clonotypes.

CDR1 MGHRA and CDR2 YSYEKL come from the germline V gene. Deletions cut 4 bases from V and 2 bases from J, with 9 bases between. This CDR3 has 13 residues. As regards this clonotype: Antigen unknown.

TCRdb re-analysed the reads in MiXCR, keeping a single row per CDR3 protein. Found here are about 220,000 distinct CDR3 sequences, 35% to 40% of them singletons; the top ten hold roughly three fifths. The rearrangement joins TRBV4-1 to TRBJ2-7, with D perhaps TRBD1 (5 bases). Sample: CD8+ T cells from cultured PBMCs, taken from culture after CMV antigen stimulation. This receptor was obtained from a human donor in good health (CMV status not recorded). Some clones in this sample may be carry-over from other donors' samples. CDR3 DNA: TGCGCCAGCAGCCCGACAGAAACCTACGAGCAGTACTTC. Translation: CASSPTETYEQYF.